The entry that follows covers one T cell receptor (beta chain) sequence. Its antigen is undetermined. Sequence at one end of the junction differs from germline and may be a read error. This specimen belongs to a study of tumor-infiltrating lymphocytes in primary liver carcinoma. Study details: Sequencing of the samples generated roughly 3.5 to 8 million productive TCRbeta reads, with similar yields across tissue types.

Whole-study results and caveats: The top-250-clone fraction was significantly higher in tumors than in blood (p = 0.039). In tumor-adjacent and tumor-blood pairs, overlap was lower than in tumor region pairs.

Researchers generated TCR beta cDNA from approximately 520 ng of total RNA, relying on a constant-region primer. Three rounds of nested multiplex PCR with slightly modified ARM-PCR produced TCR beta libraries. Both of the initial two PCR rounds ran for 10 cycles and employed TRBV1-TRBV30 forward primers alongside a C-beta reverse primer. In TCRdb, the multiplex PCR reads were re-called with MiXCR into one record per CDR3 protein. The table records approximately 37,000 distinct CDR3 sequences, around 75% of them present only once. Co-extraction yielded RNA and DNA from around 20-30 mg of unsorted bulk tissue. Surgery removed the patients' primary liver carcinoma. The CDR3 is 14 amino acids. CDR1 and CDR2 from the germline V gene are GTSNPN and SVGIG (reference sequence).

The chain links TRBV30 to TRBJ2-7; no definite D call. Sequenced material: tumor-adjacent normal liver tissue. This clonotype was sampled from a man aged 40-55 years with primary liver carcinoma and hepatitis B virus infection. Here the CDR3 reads CACTSVGNPYDQYF. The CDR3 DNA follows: TGTGCCTGCACTTCCGTGGGGAACCCCTACGATCAGTACTTC.